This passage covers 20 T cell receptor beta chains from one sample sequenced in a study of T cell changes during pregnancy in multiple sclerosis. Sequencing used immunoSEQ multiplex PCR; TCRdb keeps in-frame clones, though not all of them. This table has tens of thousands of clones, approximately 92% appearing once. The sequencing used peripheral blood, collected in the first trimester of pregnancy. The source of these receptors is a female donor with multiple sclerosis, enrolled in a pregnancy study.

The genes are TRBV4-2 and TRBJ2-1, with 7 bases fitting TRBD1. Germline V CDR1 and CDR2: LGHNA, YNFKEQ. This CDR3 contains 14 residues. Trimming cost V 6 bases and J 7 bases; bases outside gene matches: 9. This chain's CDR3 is CASRGQRLGNEQFF. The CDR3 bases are TGTGCCAGCAGGGGACAGCGCTTAGGGAATGAGCAGTTCTTC.

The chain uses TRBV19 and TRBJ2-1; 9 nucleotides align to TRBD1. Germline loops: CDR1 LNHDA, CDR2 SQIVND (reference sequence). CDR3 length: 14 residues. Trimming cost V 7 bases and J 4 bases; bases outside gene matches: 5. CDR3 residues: CASTRTGEYNEQFF. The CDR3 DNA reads TGTGCCAGTACACGGACAGGGGAATACAATGAGCAGTTCTTC.

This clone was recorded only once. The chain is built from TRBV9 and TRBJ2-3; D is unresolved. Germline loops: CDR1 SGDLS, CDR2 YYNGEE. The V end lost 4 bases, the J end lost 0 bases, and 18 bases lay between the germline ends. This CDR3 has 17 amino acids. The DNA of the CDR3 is TGTGCCAGCAGCCCCCACGGCGGAATCCTGAGCACAGATACGCAGTATTTT. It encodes CASSPHGGILSTDTQYF.

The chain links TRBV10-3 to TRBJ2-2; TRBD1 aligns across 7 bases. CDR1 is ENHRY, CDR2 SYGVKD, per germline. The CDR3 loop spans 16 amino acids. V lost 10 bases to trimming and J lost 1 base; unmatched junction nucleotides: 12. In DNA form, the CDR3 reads TGTGCCACCGCAAGCGGTGGGACAGTGAACACCGGGGAGCTGTTTTTT. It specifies CATASGGTVNTGELFF.

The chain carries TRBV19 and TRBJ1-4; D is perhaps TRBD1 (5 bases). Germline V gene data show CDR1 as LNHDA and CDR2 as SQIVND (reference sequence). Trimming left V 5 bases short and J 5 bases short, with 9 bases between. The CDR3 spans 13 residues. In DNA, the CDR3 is TGTGCCAGTAGTGCGCAGGGAAATGAAAAACTGTTTTTT. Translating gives CASSAQGNEKLFF. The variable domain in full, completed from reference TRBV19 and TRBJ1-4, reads DGGITQSPKYLFRKEGQNVTLSCEQNLNHDAMYWYRQDPGQGLRLIYYSQIVNDFQKGDIAEGYSVSREKKESFPLTVTSAQKNPTAFYLCASSAQGNEKLFFGSGTQLSVL.

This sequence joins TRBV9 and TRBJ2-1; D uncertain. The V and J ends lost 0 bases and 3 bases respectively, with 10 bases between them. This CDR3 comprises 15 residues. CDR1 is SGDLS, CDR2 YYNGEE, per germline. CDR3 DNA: TGTGCCAGCAGCGTAGAAGAGTTATACTACAATGAGCAGTTCTTC. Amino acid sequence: CASSVEELYYNEQFF.

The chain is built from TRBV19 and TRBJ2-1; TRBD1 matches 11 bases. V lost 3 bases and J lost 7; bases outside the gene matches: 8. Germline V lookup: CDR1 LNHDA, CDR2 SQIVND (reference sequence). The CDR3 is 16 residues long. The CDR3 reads CASSMLGQGARNEQFF. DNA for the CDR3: TGTGCCAGTAGTATGTTAGGACAGGGGGCTAGGAATGAGCAGTTCTTC.

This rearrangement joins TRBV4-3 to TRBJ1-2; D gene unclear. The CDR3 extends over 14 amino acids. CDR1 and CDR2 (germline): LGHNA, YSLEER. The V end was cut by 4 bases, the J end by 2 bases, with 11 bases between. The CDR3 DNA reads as TGCGCCAGCAGCCCTTCGGGGTCCAACTATGGCTACACCTTC. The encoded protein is CASSPSGSNYGYTF.

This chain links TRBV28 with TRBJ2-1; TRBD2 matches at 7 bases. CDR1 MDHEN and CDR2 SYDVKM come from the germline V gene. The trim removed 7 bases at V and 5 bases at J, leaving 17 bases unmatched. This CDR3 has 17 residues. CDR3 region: CASNVMGKRAGNNEQFF. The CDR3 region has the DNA TGTGCCAGCAACGTTATGGGGAAACGAGCGGGAAACAATGAGCAGTTCTTC.

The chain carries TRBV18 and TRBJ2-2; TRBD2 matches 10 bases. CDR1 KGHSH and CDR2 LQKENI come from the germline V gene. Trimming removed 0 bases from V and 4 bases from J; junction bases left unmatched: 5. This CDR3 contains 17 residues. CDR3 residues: CASSPPALAGSTGELFF. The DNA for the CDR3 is TGTGCCAGCTCACCACCGGCACTAGCGGGATCCACCGGGGAGCTGTTTTTT.

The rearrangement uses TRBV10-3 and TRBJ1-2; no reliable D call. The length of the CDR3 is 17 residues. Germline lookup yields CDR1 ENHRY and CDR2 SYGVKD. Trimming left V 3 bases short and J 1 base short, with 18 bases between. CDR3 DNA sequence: TGTGCCATCAGTGACCCGGTTTCGTTGAGTCTTAACTATGGCTACACCTTC. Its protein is CAISDPVSLSLNYGYTF.

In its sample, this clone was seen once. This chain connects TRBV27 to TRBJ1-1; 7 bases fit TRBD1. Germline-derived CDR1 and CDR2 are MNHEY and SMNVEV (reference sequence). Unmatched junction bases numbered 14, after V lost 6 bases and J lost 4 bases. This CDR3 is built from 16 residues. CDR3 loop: CASSPQGVGVVTEAFF. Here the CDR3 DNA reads TGTGCCAGCAGCCCGCAGGGGGTCGGAGTAGTCACTGAAGCTTTCTTT.

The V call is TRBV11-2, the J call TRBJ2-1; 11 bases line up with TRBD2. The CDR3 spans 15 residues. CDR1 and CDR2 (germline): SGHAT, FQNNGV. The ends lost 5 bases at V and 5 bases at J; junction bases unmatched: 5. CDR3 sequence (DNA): TGTGCCAGCAGCGGGGTAGCGGGAGGGCACAATGAGCAGTTCTTC. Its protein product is CASSGVAGGHNEQFF. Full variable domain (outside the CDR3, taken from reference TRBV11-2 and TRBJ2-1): EAGVAQSPRYKIIEKRQSVAFWCNPISGHATLYWYQQILGQGPKLLIQFQNNGVVDDSQLPKDRFSAERLKGVDSTLKIQPAKLEDSAVYLCASSGVAGGHNEQFFGPGTRLTVL.

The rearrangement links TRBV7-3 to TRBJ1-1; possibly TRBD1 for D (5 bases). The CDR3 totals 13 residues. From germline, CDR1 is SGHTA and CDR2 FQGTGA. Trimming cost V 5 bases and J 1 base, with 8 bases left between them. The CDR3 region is CASSRQQNTEAFF. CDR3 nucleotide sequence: TGTGCCAGCAGCCGACAGCAGAACACTGAAGCTTTCTTT.

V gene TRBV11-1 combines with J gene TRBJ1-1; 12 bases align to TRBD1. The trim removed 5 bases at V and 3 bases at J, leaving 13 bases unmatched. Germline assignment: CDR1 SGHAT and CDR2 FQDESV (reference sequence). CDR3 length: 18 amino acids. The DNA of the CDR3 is TGTGCCAGCAGCACCACTCCGGGACAGGGGGCTGGGGACACTGAAGCTTTCTTT. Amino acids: CASSTTPGQGAGDTEAFF.

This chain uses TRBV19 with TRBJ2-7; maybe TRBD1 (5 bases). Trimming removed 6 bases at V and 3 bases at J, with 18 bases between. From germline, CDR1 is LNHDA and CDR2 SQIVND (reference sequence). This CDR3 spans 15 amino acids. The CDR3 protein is CASRPFGQGIYEQYF. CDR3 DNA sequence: TGTGCCAGTAGGCCCTTCGGGCAGGGAATCTACGAGCAGTACTTC.

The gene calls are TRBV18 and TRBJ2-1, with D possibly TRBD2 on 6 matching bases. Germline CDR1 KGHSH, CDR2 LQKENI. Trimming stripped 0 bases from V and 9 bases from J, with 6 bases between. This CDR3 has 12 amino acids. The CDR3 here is CASSPPGGEQFF. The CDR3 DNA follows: TGTGCCAGCTCACCACCCGGGGGTGAGCAGTTCTTC.

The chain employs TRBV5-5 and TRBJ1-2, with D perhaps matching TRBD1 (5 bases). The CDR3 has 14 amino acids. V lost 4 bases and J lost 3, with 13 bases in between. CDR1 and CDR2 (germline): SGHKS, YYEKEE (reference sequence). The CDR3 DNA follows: TGTGCCAGCAGCGCGGGGGGTAACTACTATGGCTACACCTTC. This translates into CASSAGGNYYGYTF.

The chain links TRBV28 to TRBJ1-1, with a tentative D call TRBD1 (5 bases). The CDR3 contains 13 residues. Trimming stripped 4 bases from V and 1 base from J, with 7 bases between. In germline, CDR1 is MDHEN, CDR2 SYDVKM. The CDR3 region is CASSSGGNTEAFF. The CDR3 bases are TGTGCCAGCAGTTCGGGGGGGAACACTGAAGCTTTCTTT.

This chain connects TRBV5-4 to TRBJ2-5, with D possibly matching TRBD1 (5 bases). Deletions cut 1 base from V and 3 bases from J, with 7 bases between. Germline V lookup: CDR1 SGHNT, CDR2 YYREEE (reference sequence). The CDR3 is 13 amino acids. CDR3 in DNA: TGTGCCAGCAGCTTGCCAGGGAAAGAGACCCAGTACTTC. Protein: CASSLPGKETQYF.